A single sample is the source of the 4 T cell receptor beta chains below, sequenced in a study of Ad26.COV2.S vaccination and SARS-CoV-2 variants. Libraries were prepared by immunoSEQ multiplex PCR; TCRdb keeps only in-frame clonotypes and omits some of them. The profile shows about 350,000 clones, about 87% of them singletons. Treatment noted: some 19 received Ad26.COV2.S at low or high dose, single or two shots; about 5 received placebo; per-sample allocation not given. The investigators took samples on day 63 after the first vaccine or placebo injection. This specimen was peripheral blood, taken in a trial of Ad26.COV2.S vaccine versus placebo. These receptor sequences come from a person aged 18-65 years who received the Ad26.COV2.S COVID-19 vaccine or a placebo.

V usage is TRBV6-6 and J usage is TRBJ2-3; TRBD1 matches at 10 bases. CDR1 MNHNY and CDR2 SVGAGI come from the germline V gene (reference sequence). This CDR3 has 14 residues. V lost 6 bases to trimming and J lost 4 bases; unmatched junction nucleotides: 4. CDR3 protein: CASRRDRGSDTQYF. The CDR3 DNA reads TGTGCCAGCAGACGGGACAGGGGTTCAGATACGCAGTATTTT.

This clone was counted only a few times. The chain carries TRBV7-3 and TRBJ1-4, with no clear D. This CDR3 has 17 residues. Deletions cut 6 bases from V and 3 bases from J, with 20 bases between. Germline assignment: CDR1 SGHTA and CDR2 FQGTGA. The CDR3 DNA is TGTGCCAGCAGGGCAAGGGCCCCTCTAAGAGCTAATGAAAAACTGTTTTTT. Amino acids: CASRARAPLRANEKLFF.

The gene calls are TRBV4-2 and TRBJ1-1; tentative D call: TRBD1 (6 bases). The CDR3 has 15 residues. Trimming removed 5 bases from V and 4 bases from J, with 17 bases in between. Germline values: CDR1 LGHNA, CDR2 YNFKEQ. In DNA form, the CDR3 reads TGTGCCAGCAGCTCGCAGCGGTGGGGGGCCACTGAAGCTTTCTTT. Its protein is CASSSQRWGATEAFF.

This chain uses TRBV6-5 with TRBJ2-7, with unresolved D. V lost 3 bases and J 0 bases, leaving 9 bases between the germline ends. Germline CDR1 and CDR2: MNHEY and SVGAGI. There are 14 residues in the CDR3. CDR3 DNA: TGTGCCAGCAGTTATTTTGTCACCTCCTACGAGCAGTACTTC. Translated: CASSYFVTSYEQYF.